The rows below give T cell receptor beta chains drawn from one sample of a study of cytomegalovirus exposure and HLA in healthy donors. TCRdb keeps only in-frame clones here, not all; method: immunoSEQ multiplex PCR. The data contain about 150,000 clones, around 83% of them seen just once; the ten biggest clones take up roughly 2.3%. Sequencing input: PBMCs. These receptors came from a woman aged 18-35 years in good health and CMV-seronegative. The CDR3 runs from the conserved cysteine through the conserved F or W. The D gene is left open where the match is weak. Clone size appears in some rows only: once, few, many, or a class for an expanded clone.

once	TRBJ2-1	TRBD2	TRBV5-1	CASSPGGGAYNEQFF	TGCGCCAGCAGCCCTGGCGGGGGGGCCTACAATGAGCAGTTCTTC
NA	TRBJ1-4	TRBD1	TRBV2	CASSGQGLNEKLFF	TGTGCCAGCAGCGGACAGGGCCTTAATGAAAAACTGTTTTTT
NA	TRBJ1-2	NA	TRBV19	CASTLPTGYRYTF	TGTGCCAGTACCCTACCTACAGGGTATCGCTACACCTTC
NA	TRBJ2-4	TRBD1	TRBV19	CASSKGQGAFLQYF	TGTGCCAGTAGTAAGGGACAGGGGGCTTTCCTCCAGTACTTC
NA	TRBJ1-2	TRBD1	TRBV2	CASSDLQGGGYTF	TGTGCCAGCAGTGACCTACAGGGGGGTGGCTACACCTTC
NA	TRBJ1-6	NA	TRBV5-1	CASSQGGHVYNSPLHF	TGCGCCAGCAGCCAGGGCGGCCACGTCTATAATTCACCCCTCCACTTT
NA	TRBJ1-2	TRBD1	TRBV7-2	CASSGTGGYGYTF	TGTGCCAGCAGCGGTACAGGGGGCTATGGCTACACCTTC
NA	TRBJ2-7	TRBD2	TRBV4-1	CASSQIGAGLAGVAVYEQYF	TGCGCCAGCAGCCAGATCGGGGCGGGACTAGCGGGAGTGGCAGTGTACGAGCAGTACTTC
NA	TRBJ1-2	TRBD1	TRBV5-4	CASRKAGTGVGYTF	TGTGCCAGCAGGAAAGCCGGGACAGGGGTTGGCTACACCTTC
NA	TRBJ1-2	TRBD1	TRBV4-2	CASSRTDRGYGYTF	TGTGCCAGCAGCCGAACGGACAGGGGTTATGGCTACACCTTC
once	TRBJ2-1	NA	TRBV7-9	CASSLVERYNEQFF	TGTGCCAGCAGCTTAGTGGAGCGCTACAATGAGCAGTTCTTC
NA	TRBJ1-1	NA	TRBV27	CASRTGTEAFF	TGTGCCAGCCGTACCGGCACTGAAGCTTTCTTT
NA	TRBJ2-7	NA	TRBV4-2	CASSQEGTGNREQYF	TGTGCCAGCAGCCAAGAGGGCACAGGGAATAGGGAGCAGTACTTC
NA	TRBJ1-1	NA	TRBV16	CASSQSLVMNTEAFF	TGTGCCAGCAGCCAATCTTTAGTTATGAACACTGAAGCTTTCTTT
NA	TRBJ1-2	TRBD1	TRBV7-8	CASSLGDGTGNYGYTF	TGTGCCAGCAGCTTAGGTGACGGGACAGGGAACTATGGCTACACCTTC
NA	TRBJ2-3	TRBD2	TRBV9	CASSAGLAGGPSTDTQYF	TGTGCCAGCAGCGCCGGACTAGCGGGAGGGCCGAGCACAGATACGCAGTATTTT
few	TRBJ2-7	NA	TRBV10-3	CAISEITTGSYEQYF	TGTGCCATCAGTGAGATTACAACAGGCTCCTACGAGCAGTACTTC
NA	TRBJ1-1	TRBD1	TRBV11-2	CASSRTGGTGTEAFF	TGTGCCAGCAGCCGGACAGGGGGGACGGGCACTGAAGCTTTCTTT
NA	TRBJ2-5	NA	TRBV28	CASSFGGWQETQYF	TGTGCCAGCAGTTTTGGGGGGTGGCAAGAGACCCAGTACTTC
NA	TRBJ1-2	NA	TRBV28	CASSLHTGDYGYTF	TGTGCCAGCAGTTTACATACCGGGGACTATGGCTACACCTTC
NA	TRBJ2-7	NA	TRBV13	CAARGIQGEQYF	TGTGCGGCCCGGGGGATTCAGGGCGAGCAGTACTTC
NA	TRBJ1-4	TRBD1	TRBV7-9	CASSPRGPGGEKLFF	TGTGCCAGCAGCCCCAGGGGGCCGGGAGGTGAAAAACTGTTTTTT
NA	TRBJ2-7	TRBD1	TRBV19	CASSFGTGGSAYEQYF	TGTGCCAGTAGCTTTGGGACAGGGGGCTCCGCCTACGAGCAGTACTTC
NA	TRBJ2-6	TRBD1	TRBV28	CASSAGGPGANVLTF	TGTGCCAGCAGTGCAGGGGGTCCAGGGGCCAACGTCCTGACTTTC
NA	TRBJ2-2	NA	TRBV7-6	CASSLAGGNTGELFF	TGTGCCAGCAGCTTAGCAGGGGGGAACACCGGGGAGCTGTTTTTT
few	TRBJ2-7	NA	TRBV7-9	CASSPSPGYEQYF	TGTGCCAGCAGTCCCTCCCCCGGCTACGAGCAGTACTTC
NA	TRBJ2-7	TRBD1	TRBV5-5	CASSSLRDRGPYEQYF	TGTGCCAGCAGCTCCCTCCGGGACAGGGGACCCTACGAGCAGTACTTC
NA	TRBJ1-6	NA	TRBV30	CAWRGDNSPLHF	TGTGCCTGGAGGGGCGATAATTCACCCCTCCACTTT
NA	TRBJ1-2	NA	TRBV18	CASSPLQVNYGYTF	TGTGCCAGCTCACCGCTACAGGTCAACTATGGCTACACCTTC
NA	TRBJ1-2	TRBD1	TRBV18	CASSPRDSINGYTF	TGTGCCAGCTCACCACGGGACAGCATAAATGGCTACACCTTC
NA	TRBJ2-7	NA	TRBV14	CASSQNQGRNYEQYF	TGTGCCAGCAGCCAAAATCAGGGAAGAAATTACGAGCAGTACTTC
NA	TRBJ1-5	NA	TRBV15	CATSRDLLAAGGRQHF	TGTGCCACCAGCAGAGATCTTTTGGCAGCGGGGGGTCGCCAGCATTTT
NA	TRBJ2-3	TRBD2	TRBV7-2	CASSRPAGGSTDTQYF	TGTGCCAGCAGCCGACCCGCGGGGGGGAGCACAGATACGCAGTATTTT
few	TRBJ2-6	TRBD2	TRBV13	CASSLELAGVGGANVLTF	TGTGCCAGCAGCTTAGAGTTAGCGGGGGTTGGAGGGGCCAACGTCCTGACTTTC
NA	TRBJ2-4	NA	TRBV2	CASSEQGTKNIQYF	TGTGCCAGCAGTGAGCAGGGGACCAAAAACATTCAGTACTTC
NA	TRBJ1-4	NA	TRBV6-1	CASSEKGEKLFF	TGTGCCAGCAGTGAAAAGGGGGAAAAACTGTTTTTT
NA	TRBJ2-1	NA	TRBV11-2	CASSRSTGNNEQFF	TGTGCCAGCAGCCGGAGTACAGGGAACAATGAGCAGTTCTTC
NA	TRBJ2-3	TRBD2	TRBV11-2	CASSSGLAGFTDTQYF	TGTGCCAGCAGCTCGGGACTAGCGGGCTTTACAGATACGCAGTATTTT
NA	TRBJ1-6	TRBD1	TRBV5-1	CASSLGDRAYNSPLHF	TGCGCCAGCAGCTTGGGGGACAGGGCCTATAATTCACCCCTCCACTTT
NA	TRBJ2-1	TRBD1	TRBV2	CASSGYRGSYNEQFF	TGTGCCAGCAGTGGGTACAGGGGCTCCTACAATGAGCAGTTCTTC
NA	TRBJ2-3	TRBD2	TRBV30	CAWSVRGGHHTDTQYF	TGTGCCTGGAGTGTACGCGGGGGTCATCACACAGATACGCAGTATTTT
NA	TRBJ2-3	TRBD2	TRBV30	CAWSPTSGILESQYTDTQYF	TGTGCCTGGAGCCCAACTAGCGGAATACTCGAGTCCCAGTACACAGATACGCAGTATTTT
NA	TRBJ1-6	NA	TRBV28	CASTAGNSPLHF	TGTGCCAGCACCGCGGGGAATTCACCCCTCCACTTT
NA	TRBJ1-6	NA	TRBV30	CAWVQGRWSPLHF	TGTGCCTGGGTACAGGGAAGATGGTCACCCCTCCACTTT
NA	TRBJ1-5	TRBD1	TRBV28	CASSLTGVNQPQHF	TGTGCCAGCAGCCTTACAGGGGTCAATCAGCCCCAGCATTTT
NA	TRBJ1-6	NA	TRBV28	CASRTGLTSYNSPLHF	TGTGCCAGCAGGACAGGCCTTACCTCCTATAATTCACCCCTCCACTTT
NA	TRBJ1-1	NA	TRBV5-1	CASSLVGRGNTEAFF	TGCGCCAGCAGCTTGGTAGGCAGGGGGAACACTGAAGCTTTCTTT
NA	TRBJ2-7	NA	TRBV5-1	CASSLGDHEQYF	TGCGCCAGCAGCTTAGGAGATCACGAGCAGTACTTC
NA	TRBJ2-7	TRBD2	TRBV4-2	CASSQDEKREVYEQYF	TGTGCCAGCAGCCAAGACGAGAAGCGGGAGGTCTACGAGCAGTACTTC
NA	TRBJ1-2	TRBD1	TRBV29-1	CSVETGGVFGGYTF	TGCAGCGTCGAGACAGGGGGCGTTTTCGGCGGCTACACCTTC
NA	TRBJ2-1	TRBD2	TRBV30	CAWSVGELAGKEQFF	TGTGCCTGGAGTGTAGGCGAGCTAGCGGGAAAGGAGCAGTTCTTC
NA	TRBJ2-1	TRBD2	TRBV7-9	CASSLSIAGVHNEQFF	TGTGCCAGCAGCTTATCAATAGCGGGGGTCCACAATGAGCAGTTCTTC
NA	TRBJ1-5	TRBD1	TRBV2	CATAFGQGNQPQHF	TGTGCCACCGCCTTTGGACAGGGGAATCAGCCCCAGCATTTT